The 15 T cell receptor beta chains in this list originate from one sample, sequenced in a study of Graves' ophthalmopathy and Graves' hyperthyroidism (dated by TCRdb to the late 2010s). TCRdb lists the instrument as Illumina HiSeq 2000. TCR beta CDR3 regions were amplified from RNA transcripts for repertoire sequencing. HTBI primers and the Qiagen OneStep RT-PCR kit were used in a first-round RT-PCR, which was followed by a second-round multiplex PCR, size selection and purification. Starting from the raw public reads, TCRdb applied fastp trimming at Q25, assembled clones with MiXCR and retained in-frame beta chains. Every entry covers one CDR3 protein and lists the most common genes and DNA from its rows. The sample table contains about 340,000 distinct CDR3 sequences; only one count was recorded for roughly 16% of them. Together, the top ten hold 9% to 15% of the sample. The specimen was peripheral blood. These TCRs come from an adult man with Graves' ophthalmopathy.

The table lists this clonotype with many counts. The V and J genes are TRBV20-1 and TRBJ1-1; D is possibly TRBD1 (6 bases). The CDR3 runs to 13 residues. Germline V CDR1 and CDR2: DFQATT, SNEGSKA (reference sequence). V lost 5 bases and J 5 bases, leaving 15 bases between the germline ends. In nucleotides, the CDR3 is TGCAGTGCTGAGAGCAGGGGCGGAACTGAAGCTTTCTTT. Translation gives CSAESRGGTEAFF.

This clonotype was picked up many times. This could be a read error, since a much larger clone is one nucleotide away. As the CDR3 is not closed by the conserved phenylalanine or tryptophan, this likely results from a read error. The rearrangement uses TRBV6-1 and TRBJ1-1; D not resolved. The CDR3 sequence is 11 residues long. Germline-derived CDR1 and CDR2 are MNHNS and SASEGT. V was pared by 2 bases and J by 8 bases, with 6 bases between. Written as DNA, the CDR3 is TGTGCCAGCAGTGAAAACGACGAAGCTTTCCTT. Translated, it gives CASSENDEAFL.

This clonotype was counted many times. The chain couples TRBV7-2 to TRBJ2-2; D not resolved. V was trimmed by 5 bases and J by 4 bases, leaving 8 bases between them. CDR1 is SGHTA and CDR2 is FQGNSA in the germline V gene. The CDR3 is 13 residues long. CDR3: CASSKQSTGELFF. CDR3 bases: TGTGCCAGCAGCAAACAGTCCACCGGGGAGCTGTTTTTT.

This clonotype was recorded many times. The chain couples TRBV20-1 to TRBJ2-7; no reliable D call. Looked up from germline, CDR1 is DFQATT and CDR2 is SNEGSKA (reference sequence). The CDR3 is 13 residues long. V was shortened by 0 bases and J by 2 bases, with 8 bases between the two germline ends. CDR3 amino acids: CSARDQYTYEQYF. DNA of the CDR3: TGCAGTGCTAGAGACCAGTATACCTACGAGCAGTACTTC.

This clonotype showed up many times. The chain couples TRBV10-3 to TRBJ2-6; 11 bases fit TRBD2. In germline, CDR1 is ENHRY, CDR2 SYGVKD. The J segment lost 0 bases and the V segment lost 2 bases, leaving 12 bases of the junction unmatched. The CDR3 is 21 residues long. The CDR3 region is CAISEVVYLAGGSSGANVLTF. In DNA, the CDR3 is TGTGCCATCAGTGAGGTAGTGTATCTAGCGGGAGGCAGCTCTGGGGCCAACGTCCTGACTTTC.

This clonotype was detected ten times or more. The V call is TRBV7-3, the J call TRBJ2-5; either TRBD1 or TRBD2 may fit D (6 bases each). The CDR3 is 14 residues long. Germline assignment: CDR1 SGHTA and CDR2 FQGTGA. The germline V and J ends were trimmed by 5 bases and 5 bases, with 15 bases remaining between them. Written as DNA, the CDR3 is TGTGCCAGCAGCCCAACAGGGACTCGGGAGACCCAGTACTTC. Encoded protein: CASSPTGTRETQYF.

On this clonotype itself: This likely comes from a read error, as the CDR3 has no conserved phenylalanine or tryptophan at its end. The V call is TRBV18, the J call TRBJ2-7; a possible D gene is TRBD2 (7 bases). Between the trimmed V and J ends, which lost 3 bases and 6 bases, there was a span of 15 bases. The CDR3 spans 14 residues. Looked up from germline, CDR1 is KGHSH and CDR2 is LQKENI. This CDR3 is CASSPLAEGVEQYL. CDR3 nucleotides: TGTGCCAGCTCACCCCTAGCGGAGGGGGTCGAGCAGTACCTC.

This clonotype was found many times. V usage is TRBV20-1 and J usage is TRBJ1-1; D remains ambiguous. V lost 1 base, J lost 5 bases, and 32 bases lay in between. Germline V gene lookup returns CDR1 DFQATT and CDR2 SNEGSKA (reference sequence). The CDR3 consists of 20 residues. CDR3 amino acids: CSARAPTQPGRALSQTEAFF. The CDR3, as DNA: TGCAGTGCTAGAGCACCAACCCAACCCGGAAGGGCGCTATCGCAGACTGAAGCTTTCTTT.

This clonotype appeared many times. V gene TRBV28 combines with J gene TRBJ1-2; D perhaps matches TRBD1 (6 bases). V was clipped by 2 bases and J by 6 bases, with 10 bases between them. This CDR3 comprises 13 residues. In germline, CDR1 is MDHEN, CDR2 SYDVKM. CDR3 sequence (DNA): TGTGCCAGCAGTTTAGCGGCAGGGGATGGCTACACCTTC. Translation gives CASSLAAGDGYTF.

A few counts support this clonotype. V gene TRBV6-1 combines with J gene TRBJ2-7; possibly TRBD1 for D (5 bases). CDR3 length: 17 amino acids. The germline gives CDR1 MNHNS, CDR2 SASEGT. V lost 4 bases and J 4 bases, leaving 23 bases between the germline ends. The CDR3 spells CASSASSPMDGHYEQYF. In DNA form, the CDR3 reads TGTGCCAGCAGTGCCAGCTCACCAATGGACGGACATTACGAGCAGTACTTC.

There are many counts of this clonotype. The genes are TRBV13 and TRBJ2-7, with 8 bases fitting TRBD2. Unmatched junction bases numbered 7, after V lost 5 bases and J lost 4 bases. The CDR3 totals 14 residues. The V gene's germline CDR1 is PRHDT and CDR2 FYEKMQ (reference sequence). CDR3 residues: CASSTKRGTYEQYF. CDR3 DNA sequence: TGTGCCAGCAGCACCAAGCGGGGGACTTACGAGCAGTACTTC.

In its sample, this clonotype was seen a few times. The rearrangement links TRBV6-4 to TRBJ2-7, with D maybe TRBD2 (5 bases). CDR1 is MRHNA, CDR2 SNTAGT, per germline. The CDR3 has 13 amino acids. Trimming took 5 bases from V and 5 from J, leaving 13 bases between them. CDR3 residues: CASSRRVTDEQYF. The CDR3 DNA sequence: TGTGCCAGCAGTAGGCGGGTTACCGACGAGCAGTACTTC.

This clonotype has a handful of counts. A much larger clone is a single base away; this may be a read error. The rearrangement links TRBV12-3 or TRBV12-4 to TRBJ2-2; tentatively, D is TRBD1 (6 bases). V lost 5 bases to trimming and J lost 1 base, with 8 bases between them. This CDR3 is built from 14 residues. CDR3 sequence reads: CASSVTGNTGELFF. Here the CDR3 DNA reads TGTGCCAGCAGTGTGACAGGGAACACCGGGGAGCTGTTTTTT.

The rearrangement uses TRBV6-2 or TRBV6-3 and TRBJ2-5; TRBD2 might be the D (5 bases). The V end lost 6 bases, the J end lost 2 bases, and 22 bases lay between the germline ends. Germline lookup yields CDR1 MNHEY and CDR2 SVGEGT. The CDR3 length is 17 residues. The CDR3 sequence: CASSKEGPRSGQETQYF. In nucleotides, the CDR3 is TGTGCCAGCAGCAAAGAAGGCCCGAGGTCGGGGCAAGAGACCCAGTACTTC.

The table lists this clonotype with many counts. The J gene is TRBJ2-7, the V gene TRBV18; the D gene is possibly TRBD1 (5 bases). The V gene lost 5 bases and the J gene lost 0 bases, with 17 bases spanning the gap. The CDR3 consists of 16 residues. Germline V gives CDR1 KGHSH, CDR2 LQKENI. CDR3 nucleotides: TGTGCCAGCTCAGGCACAAACCGAGACAGCTCCTACGAGCAGTACTTC. Its protein product is CASSGTNRDSSYEQYF.